These 27 T cell receptor beta chains were sequenced from one sample in a study of regulatory T cells in long-lasting Graves disease. Combining iRepertoire HTBI primers with Arm-PCR of CDR3 regions, the authors built TCR beta libraries. A single record per CDR3 protein comes from TCRdb applying MiXCR to the multiplex PCR reads. This sample carries over 500,000 distinct CDR3 sequences, 16% of them seen once, and the ten largest clones take 12%. The time point here: newly diagnosed GD, antithyroid drugs for less than 3 months. The authors made the TCR library using RNA they extracted from PBMCs. These data were also filed under a second study, of T cells in Graves' hyperthyroidism and ophthalmopathy.

Sequencing used peripheral blood mononuclear cells (PBMCs), obtained at new diagnosis, from a patient treated with antithyroid drugs. The source of these receptors is a man aged 18-30 years with Graves disease.

This clonotype came up many times. This rearrangement joins TRBV20-1 to TRBJ2-7; 7 nucleotides match TRBD1. CDR1 is DFQATT, CDR2 SNEGSKA, per germline (reference sequence). J gave up 0 bases and V 6 bases, and 8 bases lay outside the gene matches. The CDR3 has 14 amino acids. The CDR3 DNA reads as TGCAGTGCCCGACAGGGTTCAGGCTCCTACGAGCAGTACTTC. It yields the protein CSARQGSGSYEQYF.

To note about this clonotype: This may be a read error, as it is one base from a much larger clone. The V call is TRBV10-3, the J call TRBJ1-4; a possible D gene is TRBD1 (6 bases). Germline V lookup: CDR1 ENHRY, CDR2 SYGVKD. This CDR3 is 16 amino acids long. CDR3 bases: TGTGCCATCAGTGAATTCTTGGCAGGGGTTAATGAAAAACCGTTTTTT. As protein: CAISEFLAGVNEKPFF.

This chain links TRBV20-1 with TRBJ2-6; TRBD2 might be the D (6 bases). Trimming removed 4 bases from V and 12 bases from J, with 19 bases in between. Germline V gene sequence: CDR1 DFQATT, CDR2 SNEGSKA (reference sequence). The CDR3 loop spans 14 amino acids. The DNA of the CDR3 is TGCAGTGCTAACCGGGACTCGCCGGTTGGCGTCCTGACTTTC. Its protein is CSANRDSPVGVLTF.

A few counts support this clonotype. The chain carries TRBV12-3 or TRBV12-4 and TRBJ2-2; D gene ambiguous. V shed 5 bases and J shed 7 bases, with 5 bases lying between them. The CDR3 runs 11 residues. CDR3 DNA: TGTGCCAGCAGTGGGCACGGGGAGCTGTTTTTT. As protein: CASSGHGELFF.

This chain links TRBV9 with TRBJ2-5, with D unclear. V shed 4 bases and J shed 4 bases, with 11 bases lying between them. The CDR3 is 13 residues long. Germline V gene sequence: CDR1 SGDLS, CDR2 YYNGEE. DNA for the CDR3: TGTGCCAGCAGCCCTCTGGGGATAGAGACCCAGTACTTC. Translated, it gives CASSPLGIETQYF.

The V call is TRBV11-3, the J call TRBJ1-1; TRBD1 might be the D (5 bases). This CDR3 has 15 amino acids. Trimming left V 5 bases short and J 0 bases short, with 13 bases between. Germline V CDR1 and CDR2: SGHNT, YENEEA. The CDR3, as DNA: TGTGCCAGCAGCCAACGACAGCCCCTGAACACTGAAGCTTTCTTT. This gives the protein CASSQRQPLNTEAFF. The full variable domain, its missing parts supplied by reference TRBV11-3 and TRBJ1-1, is EAGVVQSPRYKIIEKKQPVAFWCNPISGHNTLYWYLQNLGQGPELLIRYENEEAVDDSQLPKDRFSAERLKGVDSTLKIQPAELGDSAVYLCASSQRQPLNTEAFFGQGTRLTVV.

Regarding this clonotype: A read error may explain this, as a much larger clone is one base away. This sequence joins TRBV6-2 or TRBV6-3 and TRBJ1-2, with 8 bases aligning to TRBD1. The germline V gene encodes CDR1 MNHEY and CDR2 SVGEGT. The CDR3 loop spans 15 amino acids. The CDR3 DNA sequence: TGTGCCGGCAGCTCCTGGGACAGGTTGGACTATGGCTACACCTTC. It codes for CAGSSWDRLDYGYTF.

The gene calls are TRBV20-1 and TRBJ1-5, with a weak D call TRBD1 (6 bases). The CDR3 runs to 13 residues. Germline V CDR1 and CDR2: DFQATT, SNEGSKA (reference sequence). The V end was cut by 5 bases, the J end by 3 bases, with 11 bases between. This chain's CDR3 is CSAEAGDNQPQHF. DNA for the CDR3: TGCAGTGCTGAAGCAGGGGACAATCAGCCCCAGCATTTT.

The table lists this clonotype with many counts. The gene calls are TRBV5-1 and TRBJ2-1; TRBD1 agrees at 10 bases. Germline CDR1 and CDR2: SGHRS and YFSETQ. With V trimmed by 0 bases and J by 2 bases, 2 bases remained unmatched. CDR3 length: 16 amino acids. The CDR3 sequence is CASSLGQGAAYNEQFF. CDR3 DNA: TGCGCCAGCAGCTTGGGACAGGGGGCCGCCTACAATGAGCAGTTCTTC.

There are many counts of this clonotype. This chain connects TRBV2 to TRBJ2-7; 7 bases agree with TRBD2. This CDR3 spans 14 amino acids. Per the germline V gene, CDR1 is SNHLY and CDR2 is FYNNEI. With 3 bases clipped from V and 5 bases from J, the junction kept 7 bases outside the gene matches. CDR3 coding DNA: TGTGCCAGCAGTGAGGAGACTAGCTCTCACGAGCAGTACTTC. It encodes CASSEETSSHEQYF. The full variable domain, completed using reference TRBV2 and TRBJ2-7, is EPEVTQTPSHQVTQMGQEVILRCVPISNHLYFYWYRQILGQKVEFLVSFYNNEISEKSEIFDDQFSVERPDGSNFTLKIRSTKLEDSAMYFCASSEETSSHEQYFGPGTRLTVT.

This clonotype was recorded at least ten times. The chain recombines TRBV2 with TRBJ1-4; perhaps TRBD1 as D (6 bases). CDR3 length equals 15 residues. In germline, CDR1 is SNHLY, CDR2 FYNNEI. V was pared by 4 bases and J by 2 bases, with 11 bases between. CDR3 amino acids: CASSAGTSTNEKLFF. The CDR3 coding sequence is TGTGCCAGCAGTGCGGGGACAAGTACTAATGAAAAACTGTTTTTT.

This clonotype occurred many times. The V gene is TRBV7-3, the J gene TRBJ2-7, with D perhaps matching TRBD1 (5 bases). V lost 6 bases, J lost 2 bases, and 17 bases lay in between. Per the germline V gene, CDR1 is SGHTA and CDR2 is FQGTGA. There are 15 residues in the CDR3. The CDR3 nucleotides read TGTGCCAGCAGTTTAGGGGCAGGGCCGACCTACGAGCAGTACTTC. This translates into CASSLGAGPTYEQYF.

At least ten counts were recorded for this clonotype. A junction boundary mismatches the germline segment, possibly from a read error. The genes are TRBV7-7 and TRBJ2-7, with TRBD2 identical over 12 bases. Germline CDR1 reads SSHAT; CDR2 reads FNYEAQ (reference sequence). The length of the CDR3 is 16 residues. This CDR3 is CASSAGLAGSSYEQYF. CDR3 bases: TGTGCTAGCAGCGCCGGACTAGCGGGAAGCTCCTACGAGCAGTACTTC.

Notes on this clonotype: Since a much larger clone is just one base distant, this may be a read error. The chain links TRBV5-1 to TRBJ2-2; 7 nucleotides match TRBD2. This CDR3 contains 15 residues. Germline V gene lookup returns CDR1 SGHRS and CDR2 YFSETQ. V trimming: 2 bases; J trimming: 3 bases; junction bases outside the gene matches: 4. The CDR3 nucleotides read TGCGCCAGCAGCTTAGGACTAGTCTACACCGGGGAGCTGTTTTTT. Translated: CASSLGLVYTGELFF.

At least ten counts were recorded for this clonotype. The V call is TRBV5-1, the J call TRBJ2-1, with 7 bases fitting TRBD2. Germline CDR1 SGHRS, CDR2 YFSETQ. The CDR3 extends over 16 amino acids. V lost 0 bases to trimming and J lost 9 bases; unmatched junction nucleotides: 12. The CDR3 sequence is CASSLGLRGGVGEQFF. CDR3 coding DNA: TGCGCCAGCAGCTTGGGTCTGCGCGGGGGTGTGGGTGAGCAGTTCTTC.

This clonotype was counted ten times or more. The V gene is TRBV5-6, the J gene TRBJ1-5; weak D call: TRBD1 (5 bases). The germline V and J ends were trimmed by 0 bases and 9 bases, with 13 bases remaining between them. Germline V gives CDR1 SGHDT, CDR2 YYEEEE. The length of the CDR3 is 14 residues. The CDR3 here is CASSLVTDKGPQHF. Written as DNA, the CDR3 is TGTGCCAGCAGCTTGGTGACGGACAAAGGGCCCCAGCATTTT.

The J gene is TRBJ2-5, the V gene TRBV12-3 or TRBV12-4; tentatively, D is TRBD2 (6 bases). V lost 3 bases to trimming and J lost 5 bases, with 10 bases between them. CDR3 length: 13 amino acids. The CDR3 is CASSFDGGETQYF. CDR3 nucleotide sequence: TGTGCCAGCAGTTTTGACGGAGGGGAGACCCAGTACTTC.

This clonotype has at least ten counts. The gene calls are TRBV12-3 or TRBV12-4 and TRBJ1-4; D might be TRBD1 (5 bases). CDR3 length equals 18 residues. V was shortened by 3 bases and J by 0 bases, with 17 bases between the two germline ends. The CDR3 DNA is TGTGCCAGCAGTTTCATAGGGACCCGAGGGGCAACTAATGAAAAACTGTTTTTT. Amino acid sequence: CASSFIGTRGATNEKLFF.

This clonotype has just a few counts. The rearrangement joins TRBV30 to TRBJ2-7, with 7 bases fitting TRBD2. Germline values: CDR1 GTSNPN, CDR2 SVGIG (reference sequence). The CDR3 covers 12 residues. The J segment lost 5 bases and the V segment lost 3 bases, leaving 4 bases of the junction unmatched. CDR3 DNA sequence: TGTGCCTGGAGGCGGGAGCCTAACGAGCAGTACTTC. Encoded protein: CAWRREPNEQYF.

This clonotype has ten or more counts. The genes are TRBV28 and TRBJ2-4; D unclear. CDR1 MDHEN and CDR2 SYDVKM come from the germline V gene. CDR3 size: 15 residues. V lost 3 bases and J lost 0, with 9 bases in between. The CDR3 DNA sequence: TGTGCCAGCAGTTTTCTCCAGTCAGCCAAAAACATTCAGTACTTC. Protein sequence: CASSFLQSAKNIQYF.

This clonotype has a count of ten or more. The V and J genes are TRBV5-1 and TRBJ2-7, with 8 nucleotides matching TRBD2. Losses at the gene ends were 0 bases for V and 2 bases for J; bases not matched to a gene: 10. The CDR3 spans 17 residues. The germline gives CDR1 SGHRS, CDR2 YFSETQ. As DNA, the CDR3 is TGCGCCAGCAGCTTGGCCGGGAGTAGCGGGGCGACCTACGAGCAGTACTTC. Its protein product is CASSLAGSSGATYEQYF.

This clonotype appeared many times. The chain joins TRBV28 to TRBJ2-4, with D tentatively TRBD1 (5 bases). Germline V CDR1 and CDR2: MDHEN, SYDVKM. Trimming removed 4 bases from V and 8 bases from J, with 12 bases in between. The CDR3 has 13 residues. The CDR3 nucleotides are TGTGCCAGCAGTTCTAGGGGTCGGGACATTCAGTACTTC. This translates into CASSSRGRDIQYF.

Notes on this clonotype: A much bigger clone sits one base away, suggesting this may be a read error. This chain connects TRBV7-2 to TRBJ1-1; D gene uncertain. Germline CDR1 and CDR2: SGHTA and FQGNSA. The CDR3 consists of 13 residues. This CDR3 reads CANSQNSYTEAFF. For the CDR3, the DNA is TGTGCCAACAGCCAAAATTCCTACACTGAAGCTTTCTTT. Full variable domain (remainder filled in from reference TRBV7-2 and TRBJ1-1): GAGVSQSPSNKVTEKGKDVELRCDPISGHTALYWYRQSLGQGLEFLIYFQGNSAPDKSGLPSDRFSAERTGGSVSTLTIQRTQQEDSAVYLCANSQNSYTEAFFGQGTRLTVV.

This clonotype appeared a few times. The chain joins TRBV7-9 to TRBJ2-5; no firm D call. The CDR3 extends over 13 amino acids. V lost 0 bases and J lost 4, with 6 bases in between. Germline V gene sequence: CDR1 SEHNR, CDR2 FQNEAQ (reference sequence). CDR3 sequence (DNA): TGTGCCAGCAGCTTAGCGACCCCAGAGACCCAGTACTTC. Protein product: CASSLATPETQYF.

V is TRBV30 and J is TRBJ1-2; no clear D gene. Deletions cut 2 bases from V and 0 bases from J, with 7 bases between. Germline CDR1 reads GTSNPN; CDR2 reads SVGIG (reference sequence). The CDR3 has 13 amino acids. CDR3 amino acids: CAWSLRANYGYTF. In DNA, the CDR3 is TGTGCCTGGAGTTTGCGAGCTAACTATGGCTACACCTTC.

This clonotype was counted between two and nine times. The chain links TRBV7-9 to TRBJ2-1; D is undetermined. This CDR3 contains 17 residues. The V end was cut by 5 bases, the J end by 4 bases, with 21 bases between. Germline CDR1 is SEHNR and CDR2 is FQNEAQ (reference sequence). CDR3 sequence: CASSPHRALAAYNEQFF. The CDR3 DNA reads TGTGCCAGCAGCCCCCATCGGGCCTTGGCGGCGTACAATGAGCAGTTCTTC. The whole variable domain, filled in from reference TRBV7-9 and TRBJ2-1, reads DTGVSQNPRHKITKRGQNVTFRCDPISEHNRLYWYRQTLGQGPEFLTYFQNEAQLEKSRLLSDRFSAERPKGSFSTLEIQRTEQGDSAMYLCASSPHRALAAYNEQFFGPGTRLTVL.

As concerns this clonotype: An end of the junction does not agree with germline; a read error may underlie this. J is TRBJ2-7 and V is TRBV9; 9 bases map to TRBD1. The CDR3 totals 14 residues. Germline loops: CDR1 SGDLS, CDR2 YYNGEE. The CDR3 DNA sequence: TGTACCAGCAGCGCCCGTCCGACAGGGGGCGAGCAGTACTTC. It codes for CTSSARPTGGEQYF.